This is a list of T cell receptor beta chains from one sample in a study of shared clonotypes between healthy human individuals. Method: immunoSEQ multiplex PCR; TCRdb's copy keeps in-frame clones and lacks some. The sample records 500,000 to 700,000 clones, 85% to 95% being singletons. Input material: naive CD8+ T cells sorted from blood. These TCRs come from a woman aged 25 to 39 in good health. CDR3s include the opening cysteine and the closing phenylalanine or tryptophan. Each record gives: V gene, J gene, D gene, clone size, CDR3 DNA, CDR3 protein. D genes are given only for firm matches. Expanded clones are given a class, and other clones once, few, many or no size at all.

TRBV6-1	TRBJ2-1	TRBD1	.	TGTGCCAGCAGTGAAGGGACAGGCTACAATGAGCAGTTCTTC	CASSEGTGYNEQFF
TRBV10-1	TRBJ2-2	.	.	TGCGCCAGCAGTGAGTCGGGAGGTGGCGGGGAGCTGTTTTTT	CASSESGGGGELFF
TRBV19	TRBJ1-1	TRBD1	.	TGTGCCAGTAGTAAGGACAGGGAGGGAATGAACACTGAAGCTTTCTTT	CASSKDREGMNTEAFF
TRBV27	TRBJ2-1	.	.	TGTGCCAGCAGTTTATCGATTGCAGGGCCCGGAGAGCAGTTCTTC	CASSLSIAGPGEQFF
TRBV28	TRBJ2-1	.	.	TGTGCCAGCAGCAGGGGGGTAGCGGGATTGAGGCTCGAGCAGTTCTTC	CASSRGVAGLRLEQFF
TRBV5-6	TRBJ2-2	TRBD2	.	TGTGCCAGCAGCGCCGCGGCGCGGGAGTTCACCACCGGGGAGCTGTTTTTT	CASSAAAREFTTGELFF
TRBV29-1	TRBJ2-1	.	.	TGCAGCGTAGGGGGAGGGGCGCCTAGGAATGAGCAGTTCTTC	CSVGGGAPRNEQFF
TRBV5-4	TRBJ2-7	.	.	TGTGCCAGCAGCTTATGGGGATACGCCGAGCAGTACTTC	CASSLWGYAEQYF
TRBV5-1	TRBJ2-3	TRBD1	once	TGCGCCAGCAGCTATCCACCAGGGGGCCGCACAGATACGCAGTATTTT	CASSYPPGGRTDTQYF
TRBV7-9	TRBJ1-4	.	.	TGTGCCAGCAGCCCAATCGGGGGGGATGAAAAACTGTTTTTT	CASSPIGGDEKLFF
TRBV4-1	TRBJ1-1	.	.	TGCGCCAGCAGCCGCTATGGGTCCACTGAAGCTTTCTTT	CASSRYGSTEAFF
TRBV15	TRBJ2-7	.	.	TGTGCCACCAGCACCCAAAGACAAGATGGGTACGAGCAGTACTTC	CATSTQRQDGYEQYF
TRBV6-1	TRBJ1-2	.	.	TGTGCCAGCAGTGACTCCGGGACACATTATGGCTACACCTTC	CASSDSGTHYGYTF
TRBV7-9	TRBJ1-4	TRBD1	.	TGTGCCAGCAGCTTATGGGACAGGGGAGAAAAACTGTTTTTT	CASSLWDRGEKLFF
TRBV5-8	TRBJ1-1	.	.	TGTGCCAGCAGCCTGACAGGGAACACTGAAGCTTTCTTT	CASSLTGNTEAFF
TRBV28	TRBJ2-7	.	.	TGTGCCAGCAGTTTACATGTCTACGAGCAGTACTTC	CASSLHVYEQYF
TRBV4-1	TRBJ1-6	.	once	TGCGCCAGCAGCCAAGTGAGGGATCCACCCCTCCACTTT	CASSQVRDPPLHF
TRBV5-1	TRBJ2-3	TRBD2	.	TGCGCCAGCAGGGGACTAGCGGGAGGGACCACAGATACGCAGTATTTT	CASRGLAGGTTDTQYF
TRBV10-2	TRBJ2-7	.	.	TGCGCCAGCGCCGGGACAAACTCCTACGAGCAGTACTTC	CASAGTNSYEQYF
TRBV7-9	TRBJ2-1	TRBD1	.	TGTGCCAGCAGCTTCGGTGAGACAGGGGGCAAATATTCCTACAATGAGCAGTTCTTC	CASSFGETGGKYSYNEQFF
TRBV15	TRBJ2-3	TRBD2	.	TGTGCCACCAGCCTTGGGGGGGAAGGGACAGATACGCAGTATTTT	CATSLGGEGTDTQYF
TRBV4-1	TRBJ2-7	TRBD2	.	TGCGCCAGCAGCCCGGGGACTAGCGGGAGCCGCGAGCAGTACTTC	CASSPGTSGSREQYF